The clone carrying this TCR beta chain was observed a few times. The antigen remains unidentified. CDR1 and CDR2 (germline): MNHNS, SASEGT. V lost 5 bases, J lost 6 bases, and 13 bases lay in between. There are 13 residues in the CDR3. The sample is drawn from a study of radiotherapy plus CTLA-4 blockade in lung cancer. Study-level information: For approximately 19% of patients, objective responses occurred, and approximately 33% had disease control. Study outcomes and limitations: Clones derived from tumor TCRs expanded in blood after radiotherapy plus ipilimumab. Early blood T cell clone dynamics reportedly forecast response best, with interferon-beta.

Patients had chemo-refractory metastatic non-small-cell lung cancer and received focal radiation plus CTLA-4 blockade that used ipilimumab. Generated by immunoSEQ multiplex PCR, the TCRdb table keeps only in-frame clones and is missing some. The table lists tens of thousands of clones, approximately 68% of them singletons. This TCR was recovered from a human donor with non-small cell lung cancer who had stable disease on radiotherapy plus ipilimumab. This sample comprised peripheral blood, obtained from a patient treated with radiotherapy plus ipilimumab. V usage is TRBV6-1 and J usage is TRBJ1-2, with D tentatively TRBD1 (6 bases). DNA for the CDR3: TGTGCCAGCAGTTTCGGGGGGCCCAATGGCTACACCTTC. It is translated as CASSFGGPNGYTF.